This is a list of T cell receptor beta chains from one sample in a study of T cells in Graves' hyperthyroidism and ophthalmopathy. TCRdb called the multiplex PCR reads again in MiXCR, with one record for every CDR3 protein. This repertoire shows fewer than 600,000 distinct CDR3 sequences, 12% to 15% found once; its top ten account for over 11%. Input material: blood. The receptor source for this set is a woman in her thirties or forties with Graves' hyperthyroidism. Each CDR3 is given with its conserved first and last residue. D genes are given only for firm matches. Size tells how often a clone was seen (once, few, many) or the class of an expanded clone, and some rows leave it out.

>TRBJ1-6|TRBD1|TRBV7-2|many
CASSADRNSPLHF
TGTGCCAGCAGCGCGGACAGGAATTCACCCCTCCACTTT
>TRBJ1-5|-|TRBV20-1|-
CSARDGGHDAWRPQHF
TGCAGTGCTAGAGATGGGGGCCATGACGCGTGGCGGCCCCAGCATTTT
>TRBJ2-1|-|TRBV12-3/TRBV12-4|-
CVSSLVENNEQFF
TGTGTCAGCAGTTTAGTAGAGAACAATGAGCAGTTCTTC
>TRBJ1-1|-|TRBV12-3/TRBV12-4|many
CASSFRRDTEAFF
TGTGCCAGCAGTTTTCGCAGGGACACTGAAGCTTTCTTT
>TRBJ2-7|-|TRBV20-1|many
CSARKTGNSYEQYF
TGCAGTGCTAGAAAGACTGGGAACTCCTACGAGCAGTACTTC
>TRBJ1-4|-|TRBV18|many
CASSPDLTPTNEKLFF
TGTGCCAGCTCACCGGACCTGACCCCAACTAATGAAAAACTGTTTTTT
>TRBJ2-2|TRBD1|TRBV4-1|-
CASSQDRQGGDTGELFF
TGCGCCAGCAGCCAAGATAGACAGGGGGGAGACACCGGGGAGCTGTTTTTT
>TRBJ1-5|-|TRBV3-1|many
CASSLVNQPQHF
TGTGCCAGCAGCCTCGTCAATCAGCCCCAGCATTTT
>TRBJ1-5|-|TRBV12-3/TRBV12-4|-
CASSSRQINQPQHF
TGTGCCAGCAGTTCGCGCCAAATTAATCAGCCCCAGCATTTT
>TRBJ2-3|-|TRBV27|-
CASRLGLASTDTQYF
TGTGCCAGCAGATTGGGCTTAGCTAGCACAGATACGCAGTATTTT
>TRBJ1-3|-|TRBV30|many
CAWRDLGNTIYF
TGTGCCTGGAGGGACTTAGGAAACACCATATATTTT
>TRBJ1-5|-|TRBV2|few
CASSDTNYSNQPQHF
TGTGCCAGCAGTGACACGAACTATAGCAATCAGCCCCAGCATTTT
>TRBJ2-1|-|TRBV28|many
CASSLSPLNNEQFF
TGTGCCAGCAGTTTATCGCCCTTAAACAATGAGCAGTTCTTC
>TRBJ2-2|-|TRBV20-1|-
CSARPSGGTGELFF
TGCAGTGCTAGACCCAGCGGAGGCACCGGGGAGCTGTTTTTT
>TRBJ1-5|-|TRBV6-1|-
CASSEGFGNQPQHF
TGTGCCAGCAGTGAGGGGTTTGGCAATCAGCCCCAGCATTTT
>TRBJ1-5|-|TRBV12-3/TRBV12-4|many
CASSLAKNQPQHF
TGTGCCAGCAGTTTGGCCAAGAATCAGCCCCAGCATTTT
>TRBJ2-2|-|TRBV18|many
CASSPSSQNTGELFF
TGTGCCAGCTCACCAAGTAGTCAGAACACCGGGGAGCTGTTTTTT
>TRBJ1-1|-|TRBV20-1|few
CSARVRGQANTEAFF
TGCAGTGCTAGAGTTAGAGGGCAGGCGAACACTGAAGCTTTCTTT
>TRBJ1-4|TRBD1|TRBV30|-
CAWGTGGEKLFF
TGTGCCTGGGGGACAGGGGGCGAAAAACTGTTTTTT
>TRBJ2-2|TRBD2|TRBV6-1|many
CASSSPLAGEDTGELFF
TGTGCCAGCAGTTCCCCTTTAGCGGGAGAAGACACCGGGGAGCTGTTTTTT
>TRBJ2-3|-|TRBV7-9|many
CASSSRGLGRETDTQYF
TGTGCCAGCAGCTCGAGGGGGCTCGGGAGAGAGACAGATACGCAGTATTTT
>TRBJ2-7|TRBD1|TRBV4-1|few
CASSQNRGSTYEQYF
TGCGCCAGCAGCCAAAACAGGGGCTCTACCTACGAGCAGTACTTC
>TRBJ2-4|TRBD2|TRBV28|many
CASSLAGGQSNIQYF
TGTGCCAGCAGCCTAGCGGGAGGGCAGTCAAACATTCAGTACTTC
>TRBJ1-1|TRBD1|TRBV25-1|-
CASSEQGEGTEAFF
TGTGCCAGCAGTGAGCAGGGGGAGGGTACTGAAGCTTTCTTT
>TRBJ1-2|TRBD1|TRBV6-1|many
CASRMTGSGNYGYTF
TGTGCCAGCAGGATGACAGGGTCGGGTAACTATGGCTACACCTTC
>TRBJ2-3|TRBD2|TRBV13|many
CASSSGLADTDTQYF
TGTGCCAGCAGCTCCGGACTAGCGGACACAGATACGCAGTATTTT
>TRBJ1-2|-|TRBV28|many
CASSSSPSYTF
TGTGCCAGCAGTTCATCTCCGTCCTACACCTTC
>TRBJ2-1|TRBD2|TRBV11-2|-
CASSGRDLAGGRYNEQFF
TGTGCCAGCAGCGGCAGGGATCTAGCGGGAGGCCGCTACAATGAGCAGTTCTTC
>TRBJ1-2|-|TRBV10-1|few
CASSELMPGQDYGYTF
TGCGCCAGCAGTGAGTTAATGCCGGGACAAGACTATGGCTACACCTTC
>TRBJ2-1|-|TRBV19|few
CASSIVGQVIYNEQFF
TGTGCCAGTAGTATAGTGGGCCAGGTGATCTACAATGAGCAGTTCTTC
>TRBJ1-2|-|TRBV28|once
CASSSPIGGYTF
TGTGCCAGCAGTTCGCCTATAGGTGGCTACACCTTC
>TRBJ2-3|TRBD2|TRBV7-7|-
CASSLGISGSTDTQYF
TGTGCTAGCAGCTTAGGAATTAGCGGGAGCACAGATACGCAGTATTTT
>TRBJ1-5|-|TRBV2|-
CASSPRGGAQPQHF
TGTGCCAGCAGTCCACGAGGGGGGGCTCAGCCCCAGCATTTT
>TRBJ2-1|-|TRBV5-1|-
CASSLRTSSDEQFF
TGCGCCAGCAGCTTAAGGACCTCCTCGGATGAGCAGTTCTTC
>TRBJ2-1|-|TRBV20-1|-
CSARDQGRGRGEQFF
TGCAGTGCTAGAGATCAAGGGCGGGGCCGGGGTGAGCAGTTCTTC
>TRBJ1-5|-|TRBV6-2/TRBV6-3|-
CASTRDAGGGQPQHF
TGTGCCAGCACCCGAGACGCCGGCGGGGGTCAGCCCCAGCATTTT
>TRBJ2-7|TRBD1|TRBV2|many
CASSGGQGVREQYF
TGTGCCAGCAGTGGTGGACAGGGAGTTCGGGAGCAGTACTTC
>TRBJ1-3|-|TRBV13|-
CASSLMYLGDSGNTIYF
TGTGCCAGCAGCTTAATGTATCTGGGGGACTCAGGAAACACCATATATTTT
>TRBJ1-5|-|TRBV6-1|few
CASRSTGNQPQHF
TGTGCCAGCAGATCGACGGGGAATCAGCCCCAGCATTTT
>TRBJ1-3|-|TRBV13|many
CASSLGSTLAGNTIYF
TGTGCCAGCAGCTTAGGCTCGACCCTAGCTGGAAACACCATATATTTT
>TRBJ1-1|TRBD1|TRBV5-1|many
CASSLAWTGLNTEAFF
TGCGCCAGCAGCTTGGCCTGGACAGGGTTGAACACTGAAGCTTTCTTT
>TRBJ2-3|-|TRBV3-1|many
CASSPGTPGQDTQYF
TGTGCCAGCAGCCCGGGGACTCCCGGACAAGATACGCAGTATTTT
>TRBJ2-7|TRBD1|TRBV3-1|many
CASSQGQGTSYEQYF
TGTGCCAGCAGCCAAGGACAGGGGACCTCCTACGAGCAGTACTTC
>TRBJ2-2|TRBD2|TRBV7-3|-
CASSLSGGRTGELFF
TGTGCCAGCAGCTTATCCGGGGGGAGAACCGGGGAGCTGTTTTTT
>TRBJ2-7|TRBD2|TRBV5-1|-
CASTLLAGEGGEQYF
TGCGCCAGCACCCTACTAGCGGGAGAGGGGGGCGAGCAGTACTTC
>TRBJ2-1|-|TRBV3-1|-
CASSQAGSEQFF
TGTGCCAGCAGCCAAGCGGGATCTGAGCAGTTCTTC
>TRBJ2-3|TRBD2|TRBV28|many
CASSFPVVISGVLGGTDTQYF
TGTGCCAGCAGTTTTCCCGTTGTTATTAGCGGGGTTCTAGGAGGGACAGATACGCAGTATTTT
>TRBJ1-1|-|TRBV3-1|few
CASTTLRSTEAFF
TGTGCCAGCACCACATTGAGGAGTACTGAAGCTTTCTTT
>TRBJ2-5|-|TRBV24-1|many
CATSDTLGSSQETQYF
TGTGCCACCAGTGATACCCTTGGCTCTAGCCAAGAGACCCAGTACTTC
>TRBJ2-1|TRBD2|TRBV27|-
CASSDRLAGGGNEQFF
TGTGCCAGCAGTGACAGACTAGCGGGAGGTGGGAATGAGCAGTTCTTC
>TRBJ1-3|-|TRBV9|-
CASSVAGAGNTIYF
TGTGCCAGCAGCGTAGCAGGGGCCGGAAACACCATATATTTT
>TRBJ2-1|-|TRBV30|-
CAWKERGTYNEQFF
TGTGCCTGGAAGGAAAGGGGAACCTACAATGAGCAGTTCTTC
>TRBJ2-2|-|TRBV30|many
CAWSTTGKLFF
TGTGCCTGGAGTACGACAGGAAAGCTGTTTTTT
>TRBJ2-5|TRBD1|TRBV5-6|-
CASSDLRDRLWETQYF
TGTGCCAGCAGCGACCTCAGGGACAGGCTTTGGGAGACCCAGTACTTC
>TRBJ1-1|-|TRBV20-1|few
CSARVDEGAFF
TGCAGTGCTAGAGTTGATGAGGGAGCTTTCTTT
>TRBJ2-3|-|TRBV7-9|many
CASSLADRRDTQYF
TGTGCCAGCAGCTTAGCGGACCGGCGAGATACGCAGTATTTT
>TRBJ2-1|TRBD2|TRBV12-3/TRBV12-4|many
CASRRLAIGSYNEQFF
TGTGCCAGCAGGAGACTAGCGATAGGATCCTACAATGAGCAGTTCTTC
>TRBJ1-1|-|TRBV5-6|many
CASSPPGRGAEAFF
TGTGCCAGCAGCCCTCCGGGACGAGGAGCCGAAGCTTTCTTT
>TRBJ2-7|-|TRBV30|-
CAWRAGQSSYEQYF
TGTGCCTGGAGGGCGGGACAGAGCTCCTACGAGCAGTACTTC
>TRBJ2-1|TRBD2|TRBV27|many
CASSPLAGGGHEQFF
TGTGCCAGCAGCCCCCTAGCGGGAGGGGGCCATGAGCAGTTCTTC